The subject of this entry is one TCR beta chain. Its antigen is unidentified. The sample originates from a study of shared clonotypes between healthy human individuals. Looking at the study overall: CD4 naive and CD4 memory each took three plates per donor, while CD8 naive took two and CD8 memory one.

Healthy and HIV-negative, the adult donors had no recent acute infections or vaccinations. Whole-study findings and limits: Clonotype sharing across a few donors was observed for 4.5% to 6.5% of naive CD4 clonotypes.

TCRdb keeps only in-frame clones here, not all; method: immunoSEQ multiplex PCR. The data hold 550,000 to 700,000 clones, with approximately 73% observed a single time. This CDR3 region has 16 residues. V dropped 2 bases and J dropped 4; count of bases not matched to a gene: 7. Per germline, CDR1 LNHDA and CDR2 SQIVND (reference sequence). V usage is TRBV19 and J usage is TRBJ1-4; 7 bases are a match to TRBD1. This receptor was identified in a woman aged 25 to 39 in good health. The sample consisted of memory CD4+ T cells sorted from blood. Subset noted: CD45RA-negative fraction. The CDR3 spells CASSITGQLSNEKLFF. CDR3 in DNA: TGTGCCAGTAGTATAACGGGACAGCTTAGTAATGAAAAACTGTTTTTT. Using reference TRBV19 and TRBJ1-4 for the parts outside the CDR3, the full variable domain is DGGITQSPKYLFRKEGQNVTLSCEQNLNHDAMYWYRQDPGQGLRLIYYSQIVNDFQKGDIAEGYSVSREKKESFPLTVTSAQKNPTAFYLCASSITGQLSNEKLFFGSGTQLSVL.